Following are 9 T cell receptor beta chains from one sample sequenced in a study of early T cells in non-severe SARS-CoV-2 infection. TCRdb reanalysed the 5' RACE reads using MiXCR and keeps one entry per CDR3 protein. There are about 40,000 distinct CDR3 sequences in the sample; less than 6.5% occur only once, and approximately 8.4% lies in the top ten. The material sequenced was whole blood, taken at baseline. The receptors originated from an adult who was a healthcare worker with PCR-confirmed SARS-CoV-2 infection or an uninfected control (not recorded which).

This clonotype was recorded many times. CDR3 residues: CASSLRTSGGGQETQYF. CDR3 in DNA: TGTGCCAGCAGCCTTCGGACTAGCGGGGGGGGACAAGAGACCCAGTACTTC. The chain links TRBV12-3 or TRBV12-4 to TRBJ2-5; 15 bases line up with TRBD2. Trimming at V came to 6 bases and at J to 2 bases, leaving 7 bases not matched to a gene. The length of the CDR3 is 17 residues.

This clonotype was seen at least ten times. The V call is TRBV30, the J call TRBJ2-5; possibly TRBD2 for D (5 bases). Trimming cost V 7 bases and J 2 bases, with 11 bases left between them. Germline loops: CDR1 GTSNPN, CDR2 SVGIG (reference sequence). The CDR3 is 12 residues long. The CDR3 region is CASRVLQETQYF. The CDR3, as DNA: TGTGCCTCGCGGGTCTTACAAGAGACCCAGTACTTC.

CDR3 loop: CASSGTASSYNEQFF. CDR3 in DNA: TGTGCCAGCAGTGGGACTGCAAGCTCCTACAATGAGCAGTTCTTC. The chain recombines TRBV12-3 or TRBV12-4 with TRBJ2-1; D perhaps matches TRBD2 (6 bases). V was clipped by 5 bases and J by 0 bases, with 11 bases between them. The CDR3 is 15 amino acids.

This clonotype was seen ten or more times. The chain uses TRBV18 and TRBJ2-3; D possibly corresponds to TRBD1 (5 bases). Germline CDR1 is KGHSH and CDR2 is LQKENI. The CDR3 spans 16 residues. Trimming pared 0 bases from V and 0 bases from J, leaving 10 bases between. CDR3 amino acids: CASSPPRQGSTDTQYF. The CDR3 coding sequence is TGTGCCAGCTCACCACCGCGGCAGGGAAGCACAGATACGCAGTATTTT.

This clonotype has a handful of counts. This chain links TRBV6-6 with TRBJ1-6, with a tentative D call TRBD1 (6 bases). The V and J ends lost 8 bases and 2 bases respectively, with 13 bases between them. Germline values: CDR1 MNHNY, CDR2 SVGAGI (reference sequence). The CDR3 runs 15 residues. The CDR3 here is CASGTRGAYNSPLHF. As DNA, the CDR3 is TGTGCCAGCGGTACAAGGGGGGCCTATAATTCACCCCTCCACTTT.

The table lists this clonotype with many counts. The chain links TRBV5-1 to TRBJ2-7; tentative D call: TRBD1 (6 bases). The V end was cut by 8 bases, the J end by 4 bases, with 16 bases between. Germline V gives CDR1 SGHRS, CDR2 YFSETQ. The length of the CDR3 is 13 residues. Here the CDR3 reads CASSPGQEYEQYF. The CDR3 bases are TGCGCCAGTTCACCGGGACAAGAATACGAGCAGTACTTC.

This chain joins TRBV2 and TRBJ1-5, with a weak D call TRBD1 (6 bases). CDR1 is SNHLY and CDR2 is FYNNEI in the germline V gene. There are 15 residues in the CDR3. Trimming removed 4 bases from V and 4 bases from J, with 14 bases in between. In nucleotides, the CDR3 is TGTGCCAGCAGTGTAGGTCCGAGGGGGAATCAGCCCCAGCATTTT. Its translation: CASSVGPRGNQPQHF.

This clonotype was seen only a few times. CDR3 sequence (DNA): TGTGCCAGCAGCTTGGGACTAGCGGGCTACGAGCAGTACTTC. This codes for CASSLGLAGYEQYF. The rearrangement joins TRBV7-8 to TRBJ2-7, with 12 bases fitting TRBD2. Germline trimming cut 3 bases from V and 3 bases from J; bases unmatched to any gene: 0. Germline V gene data show CDR1 as SGHVS and CDR2 as FQNEAQ. This CDR3 is 14 amino acids long.

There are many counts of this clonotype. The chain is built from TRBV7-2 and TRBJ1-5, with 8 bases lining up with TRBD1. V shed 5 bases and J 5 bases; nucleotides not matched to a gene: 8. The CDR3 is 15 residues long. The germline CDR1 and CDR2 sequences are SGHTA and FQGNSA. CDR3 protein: CASSTRTGLDQPQHF. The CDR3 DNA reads TGTGCCAGCAGCACCCGGACAGGGCTGGATCAGCCCCAGCATTTT.